This T cell receptor (beta chain) originates from a study of Graves' ophthalmopathy and Graves' hyperthyroidism. Other autoimmune disease, uncontrolled infection, pregnancy and lactation led to exclusion. This clonotype has at least ten counts. What it recognizes is unknown. Study-level findings and limits: The authors also found most expanded thyroid clonotypes above 0.001 frequency in blood. The 13-signature model separated ophthalmopathy from stable hyperthyroidism at 85% to 90% sensitivity and around 81% specificity.

The authors amplified TCR beta CDR3 regions from RNA transcripts. RT-PCR in the first round used HTBI primers; a second-round multiplex PCR followed. TCRdb passed the multiplex PCR reads through MiXCR, listing each CDR3 protein once. Seen here are fewer than 600,000 distinct CDR3 sequences, around an eighth observed once, and the top ten hold 9.8%. The CDR3 contains 12 residues. The V end was cut by 5 bases, the J end by 7 bases, with 11 bases between. Germline V gives CDR1 MNHNS, CDR2 SASEGT. This TCR was sampled from a woman between 25 and 40 years old with Graves' ophthalmopathy. The sample comprised blood. This sequence joins TRBV6-1 and TRBJ2-5; D call uncertain. The CDR3 nucleotides read TGTGCCAGCAGTAGTACTGAGAGGACCCAGTACTTC. The encoded protein is CASSSTERTQYF.